These 16 T cell receptor beta chains originate from one sample sequenced in a study of blood T cell repertoires in COVID-19. Assay: immunoSEQ multiplex PCR; the TCRdb copy retains only in-frame clones and omits some. The sample lists over 150,000 clones, 88% occurring once. The sequenced material came from PBMCs or T cells enriched from blood (not recorded which). The source of these receptors is a woman under 30 who had recovered from COVID-19.

This sequence joins TRBV5-5 and TRBJ2-7; 7 nucleotides align to TRBD1. The CDR3 consists of 13 residues. The trim removed 2 bases at V and 6 bases at J, leaving 5 bases unmatched. Germline-derived CDR1 and CDR2 are SGHKS and YYEKEE (reference sequence). CDR3 loop: CASSFINRGEQYF. CDR3 DNA: TGTGCCAGCAGCTTCATAAACAGGGGCGAGCAGTACTTC. The variable domain in full, completed from reference TRBV5-5 and TRBJ2-7, reads DAGVTQSPTHLIKTRGQQVTLRCSPISGHKSVSWYQQVLGQGPQFIFQYYEKEERGRGNFPDRFSARQFPNYSSELNVNALLLGDSALYLCASSFINRGEQYFGPGTRLTVT.

The V gene is TRBV2, the J gene TRBJ2-5, with TRBD2 matching 7 bases. This CDR3 spans 12 amino acids. Germline CDR1 SNHLY, CDR2 FYNNEI. Trimming at V came to 4 bases and at J to 5 bases, leaving 1 base not matched to a gene. The CDR3 bases are TGTGCCAGCAGTGGGGAGGGGGAGACCCAGTACTTC. Amino acids: CASSGEGETQYF.

This sequence joins TRBV2 and TRBJ1-6; D possibly corresponds to TRBD1 (5 bases). V lost 3 bases and J lost 6, with 12 bases in between. The germline gives CDR1 SNHLY, CDR2 FYNNEI. The CDR3 has 15 residues. The CDR3 sequence: CASSDRADFNSPLHF. The DNA for the CDR3 is TGTGCCAGCAGTGACAGGGCAGATTTTAATTCACCCCTCCACTTT.

The chain recombines TRBV27 with TRBJ1-2; D is unresolved. Germline V lookup: CDR1 MNHEY, CDR2 SMNVEV (reference sequence). Trimming took 1 base from V and 4 from J, leaving 13 bases between them. The CDR3 covers 15 residues. In DNA form, the CDR3 reads TGTGCCAGCAGTTTATACCCCCTCGAGATCTATGGCTACACCTTC. Translating gives CASSLYPLEIYGYTF.

V is TRBV19 and J is TRBJ1-4; TRBD1 is a possible D gene (6 bases). The CDR3 is made up of 12 amino acids. Germline CDR1 is LNHDA and CDR2 is SQIVND (reference sequence). The ends were cut back, 5 bases at V and 8 bases at J, with 9 bases in the middle. The CDR3 region is CASSRQGEKLFF. DNA for the CDR3: TGTGCCAGTAGTCGCCAGGGGGAAAAACTGTTTTTT.

Written as DNA, the CDR3 is TGTGCCAGCAGCACTACAGGGCCACCCCACGAGCAGTACTTC. Protein product: CASSTTGPPHEQYF. V is TRBV27 and J is TRBJ2-7; tentative D call: TRBD1 (6 bases). V lost 6 bases, J lost 5 bases, and 17 bases lay in between. Per the germline V gene, CDR1 is MNHEY and CDR2 is SMNVEV (reference sequence). This CDR3 has 14 residues.

The V gene is TRBV28, the J gene TRBJ2-7; 10 bases map to TRBD2. The CDR3 contains 14 residues. Trimming at V came to 4 bases and at J to 5 bases, leaving 5 bases not matched to a gene. Germline V gene lookup returns CDR1 MDHEN and CDR2 SYDVKM. The DNA for the CDR3 is TGTGCCAGCAGTTGGGGGACTAGCGAGGACGAGCAGTACTTC. It is translated as CASSWGTSEDEQYF.

This clone was seen a single time. The chain is built from TRBV6-6 and TRBJ1-2, with D perhaps matching TRBD1 (5 bases). This CDR3 contains 15 residues. Trimming took 2 bases from V and 4 from J, leaving 14 bases between them. Germline CDR1 MNHNY, CDR2 SVGAGI (reference sequence). The CDR3 protein is CASSYGGGVGYGYTF. DNA of the CDR3: TGTGCCAGCAGTTACGGGGGAGGGGTAGGCTATGGCTACACCTTC.

This clone was counted between two and nine times. V and J are TRBV3-1 (or the pseudogene TRBV3-2) and TRBJ1-2; D is ambiguous. The CDR3 runs 17 residues. Trimming took 1 base from V and 0 from J, leaving 15 bases between them. Germline assignment: CDR1 LGHDT and CDR2 YNNKEL (reference sequence). CDR3 residues: CASSQGPWAFTNYGYTF. CDR3 DNA sequence: TGTGCCAGCAGCCAAGGACCATGGGCCTTTACTAACTATGGCTACACCTTC.

The chain carries TRBV10-3 and TRBJ2-5; 10 bases fit TRBD2. There are 13 residues in the CDR3. Germline trimming cut 9 bases from V and 3 bases from J; bases unmatched to any gene: 4. Germline CDR1 is ENHRY and CDR2 is SYGVKD. DNA of the CDR3: TGTGCCATAAATAGCGGGAGGAAAGAGACCCAGTACTTC. As protein: CAINSGRKETQYF.

The rearrangement uses TRBV2 and TRBJ2-7; the D gene is possibly TRBD1 (6 bases). The CDR3 is 15 residues long. V was shortened by 3 bases and J by 1 base, with 13 bases between the two germline ends. Germline CDR1 reads SNHLY; CDR2 reads FYNNEI. CDR3 coding DNA: TGTGCCAGCAGTGAGCTGACAGGTAGATCCTACGAGCAGTACTTC. It yields the protein CASSELTGRSYEQYF.

This rearrangement joins TRBV7-2 to TRBJ2-1; D possibly corresponds to TRBD1 (6 bases). The CDR3 is made up of 19 amino acids. The V gene lost 6 bases and the J gene lost 7 bases, with 31 bases spanning the gap. Per germline, CDR1 SGHTA and CDR2 FQGNSA. CDR3 DNA sequence: TGTGCCAGCAGAAATCCCAGGGGCCCACGAGCTACGTCCGAGAATGAGCAGTTCTTC. Protein product: CASRNPRGPRATSENEQFF.

This chain links TRBV19 with TRBJ2-5, with TRBD2 matching over 8 bases. Unmatched junction bases numbered 6, after V lost 9 bases and J lost 0 bases. This CDR3 has 14 residues. Per germline, CDR1 LNHDA and CDR2 SQIVND (reference sequence). The CDR3 protein is CASRGGTYQETQYF. For the CDR3, the DNA is TGTGCCAGCCGGGGGGGAACGTACCAAGAGACCCAGTACTTC.

The rearrangement uses TRBV5-6 and TRBJ2-2; 7 nucleotides match TRBD2. Germline V gene data show CDR1 as SGHDT and CDR2 as YYEEEE. This CDR3 has 15 amino acids. V shed 2 bases, J shed 6 bases, and the junction held 7 bases outside the gene matches. Written as DNA, the CDR3 is TGTGCCAGCAGCTTTGGGGCGGGAGTTGCCGGGGAGCTGTTTTTT. Translating gives CASSFGAGVAGELFF.

The chain is built from TRBV15 and TRBJ1-4, with 9 positions matching TRBD1. The germline gives CDR1 LNHNV, CDR2 YYDKDF (reference sequence). Trimming took 0 bases from V and 7 from J; bases not matched to a gene: 6. The CDR3 is 16 residues long. DNA for the CDR3: TGTGCCACCAGCAGAGATTCGGGACAGGGAGGTGAAAAACTGTTTTTT. This sequence encodes CATSRDSGQGGEKLFF.

In its sample, this clone was seen a few times. The genes are TRBV28 and TRBJ1-5; D uncertain. The V and J ends lost 2 bases and 3 bases respectively, with 14 bases between them. CDR1 and CDR2 from the germline V gene are MDHEN and SYDVKM. The CDR3 is 16 amino acids. The CDR3 region has the DNA TGTGCCAGCAGTTTAGCACAGCGACTAATCAATCAGCCCCAGCATTTT. The encoded protein is CASSLAQRLINQPQHF.